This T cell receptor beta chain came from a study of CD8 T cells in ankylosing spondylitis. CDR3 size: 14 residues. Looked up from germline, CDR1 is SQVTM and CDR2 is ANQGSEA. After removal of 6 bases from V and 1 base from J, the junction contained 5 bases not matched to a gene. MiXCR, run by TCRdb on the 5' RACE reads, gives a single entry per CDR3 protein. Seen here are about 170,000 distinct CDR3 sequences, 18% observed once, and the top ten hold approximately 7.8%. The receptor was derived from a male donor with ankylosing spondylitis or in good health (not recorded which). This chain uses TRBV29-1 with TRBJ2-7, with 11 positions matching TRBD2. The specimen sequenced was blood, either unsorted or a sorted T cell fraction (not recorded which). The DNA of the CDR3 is TGCAGCGTGGCCGGGACTAGCGGATCCTACGAGCAGTACTTC. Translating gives CSVAGTSGSYEQYF.